This T cell receptor (beta chain) was profiled in a study of OX40 agonist ivuxolimab in advanced cancers. Study-wide background: Patients received the agonistic anti-OX40 (CD134) antibody ivuxolimab.

Germline CDR1 is SNHLY and CDR2 is FYNNEI. Germline trimming cut 1 base from V and 2 bases from J; bases unmatched to any gene: 8. CDR3 length: 17 amino acids. The data were produced by immunoSEQ multiplex PCR, yet TCRdb's version contains in-frame clones alone and is incomplete. The sample holds roughly 58,000 clones; over 90% are singletons and the top ten take approximately 20%. The receptor's source is an adult with an advanced solid tumor such as melanoma, head and neck, liver or kidney cancer. This chain links TRBV2 with TRBJ2-1; 7 bases are a match to TRBD2. The sample in question was CD4+ or CD8+ T cells sorted from blood, obtained in a trial of the OX40 agonist ivuxolimab. CDR3: CASSEVVTSLPYNEQFF. The CDR3 DNA reads as TGTGCCAGCAGTGAAGTCGTGACTAGCTTACCCTACAATGAGCAGTTCTTC.